The 9 T cell receptor beta chains below were found in one sample sequenced in a study of cytomegalovirus exposure and HLA in healthy donors. Primers included in the PCR were 60 Vbeta and 13 Jbeta primers. Produced via immunoSEQ multiplex PCR; TCRdb's table is partial and in-frame only. The sample includes roughly 87,000 clones, about 81% of them seen just once. Sequencing input: PBMCs. The receptors here all came from a man aged 55 to 69 in good health and CMV-seronegative.

V gene TRBV6-1 combines with J gene TRBJ2-1; D remains unclear. This CDR3 comprises 15 residues. V lost 6 bases and J 0 bases, leaving 12 bases between the germline ends. Germline V gives CDR1 MNHNS, CDR2 SASEGT. CDR3 DNA: TGTGCCAGCAGCAAAGCCCGTAGCTCCTACAATGAGCAGTTCTTC. This codes for CASSKARSSYNEQFF.

V and J are TRBV5-1 and TRBJ1-2, with 10 bases aligning to TRBD1. Per germline, CDR1 SGHRS and CDR2 YFSETQ. The CDR3 runs 15 residues. V lost 0 bases to trimming and J lost 4 bases; unmatched junction nucleotides: 3. This CDR3 reads CASSLAGDRGYGYTF. CDR3 coding DNA: TGCGCCAGCAGCTTGGCGGGGGACAGGGGCTATGGCTACACCTTC.

This chain links TRBV4-1 with TRBJ1-1, with a possible D match to TRBD1 (6 bases). CDR3 length: 14 residues. The germline V gene encodes CDR1 MGHRA and CDR2 YSYEKL. Trimming took 1 base from V and 3 from J, leaving 9 bases between them. CDR3 sequence (DNA): TGCGCCAGCAGCCAAGGCAGGGGACACACTGAAGCTTTCTTT. Its protein is CASSQGRGHTEAFF.

This chain connects TRBV7-9 to TRBJ2-3, with unresolved D. This CDR3 has 15 amino acids. V was shortened by 1 base and J by 2 bases, with 10 bases between the two germline ends. Germline values: CDR1 SEHNR, CDR2 FQNEAQ (reference sequence). In nucleotides, the CDR3 is TGTGCCAGCAGCTTAGGGGCACCGGACACAGATACGCAGTATTTT. This codes for CASSLGAPDTDTQYF.

V gene TRBV21-1 combines with J gene TRBJ2-5; the table's D call, TRBD2, has no DNA check behind it. TRBV21-1 is a pseudogene. The CDR3 is 13 amino acids. CDR3 sequence: CASSKCEQETQYF. CDR3 nucleotide sequence: TGTGCCAGCAGCAAATGTGAGCAAGAGACCCAGTACTTC.

The chain uses TRBV15 and TRBJ2-1, with no clear D. The CDR3 contains 13 residues. V dropped 1 base and J dropped 5 bases, with 6 bases sitting between them. The germline V gene encodes CDR1 LNHNV and CDR2 YYDKDF (reference sequence). The CDR3 nucleotides read TGTGCCACCAGCAGAGGGCCGAACAATGAGCAGTTCTTC. Residues: CATSRGPNNEQFF.

This chain connects TRBV29-1 to TRBJ2-7; D is undetermined. The V end was cut by 3 bases, the J end by 3 bases, with 6 bases between. The V gene's germline CDR1 is SQVTM and CDR2 ANQGSEA. The CDR3 is 11 residues long. The CDR3 here is CSVDPHYEQYF. As DNA, the CDR3 is TGCAGCGTTGACCCCCACTACGAGCAGTACTTC.

The V gene is TRBV19, the J gene TRBJ2-5; D ambiguous. There are 11 residues in the CDR3. CDR1 is LNHDA and CDR2 is SQIVND in the germline V gene (reference sequence). V lost 3 bases to trimming and J lost 4 bases, with 3 bases between them. The CDR3 DNA follows: TGTGCCAGTAGTATTCGAGAGACCCAGTACTTC. Translating it yields CASSIRETQYF.

The chain joins TRBV6-1 to TRBJ1-3; perhaps TRBD1 as D (5 bases). CDR1 is MNHNS and CDR2 is SASEGT in the germline V gene. The CDR3 totals 15 residues. The germline V and J ends were trimmed by 6 bases and 0 bases, with 12 bases remaining between them. The CDR3 sequence is CASRGPGGSGNTIYF. The CDR3 bases are TGTGCCAGCAGAGGTCCCGGGGGCTCTGGAAACACCATATATTTT.